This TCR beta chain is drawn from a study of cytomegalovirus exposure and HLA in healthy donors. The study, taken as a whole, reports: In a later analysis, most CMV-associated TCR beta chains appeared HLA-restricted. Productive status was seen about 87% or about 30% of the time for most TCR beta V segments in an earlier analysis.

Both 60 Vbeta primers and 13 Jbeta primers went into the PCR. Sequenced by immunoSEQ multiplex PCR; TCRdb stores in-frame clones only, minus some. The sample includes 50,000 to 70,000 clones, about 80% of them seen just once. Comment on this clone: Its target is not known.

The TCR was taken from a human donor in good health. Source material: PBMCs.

The DNA for the CDR3 is TGTGCCAGCAGCTTAGGTTGGGGGGAGCCTCTATCGCAGTATTTT. Its protein is CASSLGWGEPLSQYF. The rearrangement joins TRBV7-2 to TRBJ2-3; possible D gene TRBD2, 6 bases. CDR1 is SGHTA, CDR2 FQGNSA, per germline. The V gene lost 1 base and the J gene lost 10 bases, with 18 bases spanning the gap. CDR3 length: 15 amino acids.